These 31 T cell receptor beta chains were all obtained from the same sample, sequenced in a study of regulatory T cells in long-lasting Graves disease. Time point defined: newly diagnosed GD, antithyroid drugs for less than 3 months. Extracted RNA from PBMCs served as the source of the TCR library. According to the study, TCR beta libraries were built with iRepertoire HTBI primers and CDR3-region Arm-PCR. A single record per CDR3 protein comes from TCRdb applying MiXCR to the multiplex PCR reads. In the table there are about 210,000 distinct CDR3 sequences, around a fifth of which are singletons. These records were also assigned to another study, of T cells in Graves' hyperthyroidism and ophthalmopathy.

Sequencing was performed on peripheral blood mononuclear cells (PBMCs), taken at new diagnosis, from a patient treated with antithyroid drugs. These TCRs come from a woman aged 25 to 39 with Graves disease.

The V and J genes are TRBV28 and TRBJ1-3; no clear D. The CDR3 loop spans 15 amino acids. Germline CDR1 reads MDHEN; CDR2 reads SYDVKM. V shed 3 bases and J shed 3 bases, with 12 bases lying between them. The CDR3 DNA sequence: TGTGCCAGCAGTTTGATAAATATAGGTGGAAACACCATATATTTT. Translating gives CASSLINIGGNTIYF.

There are many counts of this clonotype. V and J are TRBV7-9 and TRBJ2-5; 9 bases are a match to TRBD1. The ends lost 5 bases at V and 4 bases at J; junction bases unmatched: 5. CDR3 length equals 14 residues. CDR1 is SEHNR, CDR2 FQNEAQ, per germline (reference sequence). CDR3 sequence (DNA): TGTGCCAGCAGCCCAAGGACAGGGGCAGAGACCCAGTACTTC. It specifies CASSPRTGAETQYF.

The table lists this clonotype with many counts. This chain uses TRBV20-1 with TRBJ2-2; 7 nucleotides agree with TRBD1. The V gene's germline CDR1 is DFQATT and CDR2 SNEGSKA (reference sequence). V was pared by 5 bases and J by 1 base, with 10 bases of the junction left unmatched. The CDR3 has 16 amino acids. This CDR3 is CSAPLQGRENTGELFF. The CDR3 nucleotides are TGCAGTGCTCCATTACAGGGGCGCGAGAACACCGGGGAGCTGTTTTTT.

This clonotype appeared many times. The chain employs TRBV20-1 and TRBJ2-1, with a tentative D call TRBD2 (6 bases). This CDR3 region has 14 residues. V was trimmed by 6 bases and J by 8 bases, leaving 20 bases between them. Germline V gives CDR1 DFQATT, CDR2 SNEGSKA (reference sequence). The CDR3 loop reads CSAQDGGPRDEQFF. The CDR3, as DNA: TGCAGTGCCCAGGACGGAGGGCCTCGGGATGAGCAGTTCTTC.

Comment on this clonotype: A far more abundant clone sits one base away, making this likely a read error. The V and J genes are TRBV27 and TRBJ1-6; perhaps TRBD1 as D (5 bases). The CDR3 sequence is 14 residues long. Germline V gives CDR1 MNHEY, CDR2 SMNVEV (reference sequence). Trimming stripped 4 bases from V and 10 bases from J, with 14 bases between. The CDR3 loop reads CASSSIGVVSPLHF. In nucleotides, the CDR3 is TGTGCCAGCAGTTCGATAGGGGTGGTGTCACCCCTCCACTTT.

This clonotype was detected many times. The chain carries TRBV14 and TRBJ2-2, with D possibly TRBD2 on 6 matching bases. The V gene's germline CDR1 is SGHDN and CDR2 FVKESK. The CDR3 is 17 amino acids. The V end was cut by 6 bases, the J end by 6 bases, with 23 bases between. For the CDR3, the DNA is TGTGCCAGCAGTCAACGAGTGGCAGGAGGGGACCCCGGGGAGCTGTTTTTT. Its protein product is CASSQRVAGGDPGELFF. The complete variable domain, with remaining parts taken from reference TRBV14 and TRBJ2-2, reads EAGVTQFPSHSVIEKGQTVTLRCDPISGHDNLYWYRRVMGKEIKFLLHFVKESKQDESGMPNNRFLAERTGGTYSTLKVQPAELEDSGVYFCASSQRVAGGDPGELFFGEGSRLTVL.

There are many counts of this clonotype. The V gene is TRBV18, the J gene TRBJ1-4; no reliable D call. Between the trimmed V and J ends, which lost 0 bases and 0 bases, there was a span of 8 bases. From germline, CDR1 is KGHSH and CDR2 LQKENI. There are 16 residues in the CDR3. The CDR3 DNA is TGTGCCAGCTCACCACCAGCAGCGGCAACTAATGAAAAACTGTTTTTT. Translating gives CASSPPAAATNEKLFF.

This clonotype was recorded at least ten times. The V gene is TRBV19, the J gene TRBJ2-5, with TRBD1 matching 8 bases. This CDR3 is 12 amino acids long. Unmatched junction bases numbered 6, after V lost 10 bases and J lost 5 bases. Germline CDR1 LNHDA, CDR2 SQIVND (reference sequence). Here the CDR3 DNA reads TGTGCCACCCGGACAGGGAGCGAGACCCAGTACTTC. Its protein is CATRTGSETQYF.

The sample holds many counts of this clonotype. The chain links TRBV11-2 to TRBJ2-3, with 8 nucleotides matching TRBD1. The CDR3 has 15 amino acids. In germline, CDR1 is SGHAT, CDR2 FQNNGV. V dropped 4 bases and J dropped 5; count of bases not matched to a gene: 8. The CDR3 coding sequence is TGTGCCAGCAGCTCCCAAGGACAGGGTAGAGATACGCAGTATTTT. It specifies CASSSQGQGRDTQYF.

In this sample, this clonotype turned up many times. V usage is TRBV2 and J usage is TRBJ1-1; D ambiguous. CDR3 length: 16 amino acids. V lost 8 bases, J lost 0 bases, and 19 bases lay in between. The germline gives CDR1 SNHLY, CDR2 FYNNEI. The CDR3 region is CASRDPMDVLNTEAFF. In DNA form, the CDR3 reads TGTGCCAGCCGAGATCCAATGGACGTTTTGAACACTGAAGCTTTCTTT.

The chain combines TRBV2 with TRBJ2-1; D gene ambiguous. Trimming left V 3 bases short and J 8 bases short, with 5 bases between. The CDR3 has 11 amino acids. The germline V gene encodes CDR1 SNHLY and CDR2 FYNNEI. CDR3 bases: TGTGCCAGCAGTGATGTTGATGAGCAGTTCTTC. This sequence encodes CASSDVDEQFF.

This clonotype came up many times. CDR3 protein: CASGHTGELFF. CDR3 DNA sequence: TGTGCCAGCGGTCACACCGGGGAGCTGTTTTTT. The rearrangement links TRBV3-1 to TRBJ2-2; D is undetermined. Germline lookup yields CDR1 LGHDT and CDR2 YNNKEL (reference sequence). The V gene lost 8 bases and the J gene lost 3 bases, with 4 bases spanning the gap. This CDR3 spans 11 amino acids.

This clonotype was detected many times. This chain connects TRBV28 to TRBJ1-5, with 8 nucleotides matching TRBD1. Germline V gene sequence: CDR1 MDHEN, CDR2 SYDVKM. CDR3 size: 16 residues. V shed 4 bases, J shed 7 bases, and the junction held 12 bases outside the gene matches. CDR3 amino acids: CASSSPGQGNRQPQHF. CDR3 DNA sequence: TGTGCCAGCAGTTCCCCCGGACAGGGTAATAGACAGCCCCAGCATTTT.

This clonotype was detected ten times or more. V gene TRBV30 combines with J gene TRBJ1-2, with D possibly TRBD1 on 5 matching bases. Trimming took 0 bases from V and 0 from J, leaving 17 bases between them. The CDR3 runs to 17 residues. Germline V gene data show CDR1 as GTSNPN and CDR2 as SVGIG (reference sequence). The CDR3 DNA follows: TGTGCCTGGAGTGTCAGGGCAAGAGACAGAGCTAACTATGGCTACACCTTC. It specifies CAWSVRARDRANYGYTF. Together with reference TRBV30 and TRBJ1-2, the CDR3 gives the full variable domain: SQTIHQWPATLVQPVGSPLSLECTVEGTSNPNLYWYRQAAGRGLQLLFYSVGIGQISSEVPQNLSASRPQDRQFILSSKKLLLSDSGFYLCAWSVRARDRANYGYTFGSGTRLTVV.

In regard to this clonotype: One base away lies a much larger clone, so this may be a sequencing read error. This rearrangement joins TRBV6-2 or TRBV6-3 to TRBJ2-3, with 8 positions matching TRBD2. Trimming removed 6 bases from V and 2 bases from J; junction bases left unmatched: 7. Germline CDR1 reads MNHEY; CDR2 reads SVGEGT. The CDR3 is 15 residues long. CDR3 region: CASSPISGVTDTQYF. The CDR3, as DNA: TGTGCCAGCAGCCCCATTAGCGGGGTCACAGATACGCAGTATTTT.

This clonotype was seen repeatedly, ten times or more. This chain uses TRBV6-1 with TRBJ1-1; D is possibly TRBD1 (5 bases). The CDR3 length is 15 residues. Germline values: CDR1 MNHNS, CDR2 SASEGT. Trimming shortened V by 7 bases and J by 0 bases, and 15 bases separated the two germline ends. DNA of the CDR3: TGTGCCAGCACTACGGGGACCCGCATGAACACTGAAGCTTTCTTT. Translated, it gives CASTTGTRMNTEAFF.

This clonotype was seen many times. The rearrangement uses TRBV30 and TRBJ1-1, with no clear D. CDR1 GTSNPN and CDR2 SVGIG come from the germline V gene (reference sequence). The CDR3 consists of 12 residues. CDR3 coding DNA: TGTGGGGCAGGACTTATGAACACTGAAGCTTTCTTT. Translation: CGAGLMNTEAFF.

In this sample, this clonotype turned up many times. V and J are TRBV19 and TRBJ2-7; D uncertain. CDR3 length: 16 amino acids. Per the germline V gene, CDR1 is LNHDA and CDR2 is SQIVND (reference sequence). Trimming shortened V by 0 bases and J by 4 bases, and 16 bases separated the two germline ends. CDR3 DNA sequence: TGTGCCAGTAGTATAGAGGGCCATCCTCCTCCGTACGAGCAGTACTTC. Amino acids: CASSIEGHPPPYEQYF.

This clonotype was counted at least ten times. The CDR3: CASLLRDLSSYNSPLHF. CDR3 sequence (DNA): TGTGCCAGCCTACTCAGGGATTTAAGCTCCTATAATTCACCCCTCCACTTT. The gene calls are TRBV6-1 and TRBJ1-6; tentative D call: TRBD1 (5 bases). The germline gives CDR1 MNHNS, CDR2 SASEGT. This CDR3 is built from 17 residues. The V end was cut by 8 bases, the J end by 0 bases, with 17 bases between.

This clonotype was detected ten times or more. The chain is built from TRBV7-2 and TRBJ1-6; 9 bases fit TRBD1. Germline V gene lookup returns CDR1 SGHTA and CDR2 FQGNSA. V was pared by 1 base and J by 6 bases, with 1 base of the junction left unmatched. The length of the CDR3 is 15 residues. CDR3 coding DNA: TGTGCCAGCAGCTTAGGGGACAGGGTTAATTCACCCCTCCACTTT. It codes for CASSLGDRVNSPLHF.

The chain combines TRBV19 with TRBJ1-1; 7 bases align to TRBD1. This CDR3 spans 15 amino acids. Germline CDR1 LNHDA, CDR2 SQIVND (reference sequence). Trimming removed 4 bases from V and 5 bases from J; junction bases left unmatched: 10. The CDR3 here is CASSTRQGGKTEAFF. CDR3 sequence (DNA): TGTGCCAGTAGTACCCGACAGGGTGGAAAAACTGAAGCTTTCTTT. Full variable domain (rest looked up from reference TRBV19 and TRBJ1-1): DGGITQSPKYLFRKEGQNVTLSCEQNLNHDAMYWYRQDPGQGLRLIYYSQIVNDFQKGDIAEGYSVSREKKESFPLTVTSAQKNPTAFYLCASSTRQGGKTEAFFGQGTRLTVV.

The table lists this clonotype with many counts. V gene TRBV27 combines with J gene TRBJ1-1; TRBD1 matches 7 bases. From germline, CDR1 is MNHEY and CDR2 SMNVEV (reference sequence). The CDR3 covers 15 residues. V was pared by 2 bases and J by 12 bases, with 15 bases of the junction left unmatched. The CDR3: CASSLEPRTGLRSFF. The CDR3 DNA is TGTGCCAGCAGTTTAGAACCCCGGACAGGTTTGAGATCTTTCTTT.

In its sample, this clonotype was seen many times. V is TRBV2 and J is TRBJ2-1; 14 bases fit TRBD2. The V and J ends lost 2 bases and 9 bases, in that order; junction bases with no gene match: 3. The CDR3 sequence is 15 residues long. Germline CDR1 reads SNHLY; CDR2 reads FYNNEI. CDR3 in DNA: TGTGCCAGCAGTGAACGACTAGCGGGAGGGAGTGAGCAGTTCTTC. As protein: CASSERLAGGSEQFF.

The J gene is TRBJ2-1, the V gene TRBV9, with 9 bases that match TRBD2. Germline V gene lookup returns CDR1 SGDLS and CDR2 YYNGEE. Trimming removed 0 bases from V and 10 bases from J; junction bases left unmatched: 8. The CDR3 is 15 residues long. CDR3 nucleotides: TGTGCCAGCAGCGTAGAGGGCGGGAGGGCCAGGGAGCAGTTCTTC. Translating it yields CASSVEGGRAREQFF.

This clonotype appeared many times. The chain recombines TRBV4-1 with TRBJ1-2; possibly TRBD1 for D (6 bases). V lost 4 bases to trimming and J lost 3 bases, with 15 bases between them. Looked up from germline, CDR1 is MGHRA and CDR2 is YSYEKL. The CDR3 has 15 residues. The DNA of the CDR3 is TGCGCCAGCAGCCTCGGACAGCGGGGGGACTATGGCTACACCTTC. As protein: CASSLGQRGDYGYTF.

Concerning this clonotype: Since a much larger clone is just one base distant, this may be a read error. The chain uses TRBV2 and TRBJ2-2; 7 bases are a match to TRBD1. Per the germline V gene, CDR1 is SNHLY and CDR2 is FYNNEI. This CDR3 region has 14 residues. The CDR3 DNA is TGTGCCAGCAGTGAGAGACAGGGCACCGGGGAGCCGTTTTTT. Translated, it gives CASSERQGTGEPFF.

Ten or more counts support this clonotype. As DNA, the CDR3 is TGTGCCATCAGTGAAAATCCGGGACAGGGGGCAAATGAGCAGTTCTTC. It codes for CAISENPGQGANEQFF. This chain uses TRBV10-3 with TRBJ2-1, with TRBD1 matching over 12 bases. The V and J ends lost 3 bases and 7 bases, in that order; junction bases with no gene match: 7. Germline V gene lookup returns CDR1 ENHRY and CDR2 SYGVKD. The CDR3 is 16 residues long.

At least ten counts were recorded for this clonotype. This chain connects TRBV24-1 to TRBJ1-6, with D uncertain. Trimming took off 6 bases at V and 7 bases at J, with 9 bases between the two ends. The CDR3 totals 13 residues. CDR1 is KGHDR and CDR2 is SFDVKD in the germline V gene. The CDR3, as DNA: TGTGCCACCAGTTTGACACAGAATTCACCCCTCCACTTT. This translates into CATSLTQNSPLHF.

About this clonotype itself: Possible read error: a much larger clone is one base away. This chain uses TRBV7-9 with TRBJ2-7, with 12 bases lining up with TRBD1. From germline, CDR1 is SEHNR and CDR2 FQNEAQ (reference sequence). The CDR3 extends over 16 amino acids. Written as DNA, the CDR3 is TGTGCCAGCAGCTTAGCGGGGACAGGGGGCTTCTACGGGCAGTACTTC. Residues: CASSLAGTGGFYGQYF.

This clonotype was found many times. The rearrangement joins TRBV12-5 to TRBJ2-1; D may be TRBD2 (5 bases). Germline CDR1 LGHNT, CDR2 FRNRAP. Between the trimmed V and J ends, which lost 3 bases and 3 bases, there was a span of 6 bases. The CDR3 loop spans 13 amino acids. CDR3 amino acids: CASGFGSYNEQFF. The CDR3 region has the DNA TGTGCTAGTGGTTTTGGGAGCTACAATGAGCAGTTCTTC.

The V and J genes are TRBV6-1 and TRBJ2-4, with D perhaps matching TRBD2 (6 bases). There are 14 residues in the CDR3. CDR1 is MNHNS, CDR2 SASEGT, per germline. Trimming shortened V by 8 bases and J by 2 bases, and 13 bases separated the two germline ends. Written as DNA, the CDR3 is TGTGCCAGCCCTGGAGGGGAGCCCAAAAACATTCAGTACTTC. Its translation: CASPGGEPKNIQYF.